These 5 T cell receptor beta chains share one sample of origin, sequenced in a study of OX40 agonist ivuxolimab in advanced cancers. Sequencing used immunoSEQ multiplex PCR; TCRdb keeps in-frame clones, though not all of them. The data hold tens of thousands of clones, with 80% to 90% observed a single time. The starting material was CD4+ or CD8+ T cells sorted from blood, obtained in a trial of the OX40 agonist ivuxolimab. Receptors originate from an adult with an advanced solid tumor such as melanoma, head and neck, liver or kidney cancer.

This chain links TRBV7-9 with TRBJ2-5, with 11 bases fitting TRBD2. This CDR3 is 15 amino acids long. J lost 2 bases, V lost 4 bases, and 3 bases had no gene match. The V gene's germline CDR1 is SEHNR and CDR2 FQNEAQ (reference sequence). The CDR3 spells CASSYGTSGQETQYF. The CDR3, as DNA: TGTGCCAGCAGCTACGGGACTAGCGGACAAGAGACCCAGTACTTC.

By share, this clone counts as medium-sized. The chain joins TRBV7-9 to TRBJ1-2; no definite D call. V was cut by 6 bases and J by 4 bases, with 15 bases left in between. Germline V gene data show CDR1 as SEHNR and CDR2 as FQNEAQ (reference sequence). The CDR3 has 14 amino acids. The CDR3 bases are TGTGCCAGCAGGGCCCCCGACAAGGGCTATGGCTACACCTTC. Its translation: CASRAPDKGYGYTF.

The chain is built from TRBV29-1 and TRBJ2-1; D may be TRBD2 (6 bases). The CDR3 totals 15 residues. V was pared by 2 bases and J by 0 bases, with 11 bases between. Germline loops: CDR1 SQVTM, CDR2 ANQGSEA. CDR3 region: CSVEPRGSSYNEQFF. The CDR3 DNA reads as TGCAGCGTTGAACCCCGGGGGAGCTCCTACAATGAGCAGTTCTTC.

This chain uses TRBV7-9 with TRBJ2-1, with D tentatively TRBD1 or TRBD2 (5 bases each). The germline V and J ends were trimmed by 2 bases and 9 bases, with 8 bases remaining between them. The CDR3 is made up of 12 amino acids. Per germline, CDR1 SEHNR and CDR2 FQNEAQ (reference sequence). The CDR3 nucleotides read TGTGCCAGCAGCTTATGGGGGAGTGAGCAGTTCTTC. This translates into CASSLWGSEQFF.

This clone was counted a few times. The V call is TRBV27, the J call TRBJ1-2; 7 positions agree with TRBD1. With 0 bases clipped from V and 0 bases from J, the junction kept 4 bases outside the gene matches. This CDR3 region has 16 residues. Germline V gene lookup returns CDR1 MNHEY and CDR2 SMNVEV (reference sequence). The CDR3, as DNA: TGTGCCAGCAGTTTATCCAGGGGGGGAGCTAACTATGGCTACACCTTC. Its protein product is CASSLSRGGANYGYTF.